This T cell receptor beta chain was sequenced in a study of blood T cell repertoires in COVID-19. On the study more broadly: Material from acute and convalescent COVID-19 was sourced from the United States, Italy and Spain. T cells, B-cell-depleted T cells, or PBMCs provided the cDNA or gDNA that served as material.

This CDR3 has 13 residues. Germline V CDR1 and CDR2: SGHDT, YYEEEE. V was pared by 0 bases and J by 6 bases, with 9 bases between. As processed by the authors: The authors estimated nucleated cell counts from reference gene primer amplification. The method was immunoSEQ multiplex PCR; TCRdb's version includes in-frame clones alone and lacks a portion of them. The D gene and trimming were derived from the DNA, and the V and J assignments and clone size from that table. The table shows some 220,000 clones, with approximately 81% occurring only once. This chain connects TRBV5-6 to TRBJ1-2; D not resolved. Sequenced: peripheral blood. The sequence was collected from a woman aged 60-75 years who had recovered from COVID-19. As DNA, the CDR3 is TGTGCCAGCAGCTTGGGAGGATCGCATGGCTACACCTTC. This sequence encodes CASSLGGSHGYTF.